Detailed here is one TCR beta chain. The CDR3 runs to 16 residues. Germline-derived CDR1 and CDR2 are MGHRA and YSYEKL. V shed 1 base and J shed 4 bases, with 14 bases lying between them. Alongside a J-beta primer mix, a sample-barcoded 5' primer served in a second PCR lasting roughly 6 to 11 cycles. MiXCR, applied by TCRdb to the 5' RACE reads, yields one record per CDR3 protein. The table includes hundreds of thousands of distinct CDR3 sequences, more than 50% detected once. This sample was included in a study of blood T cells in healthy people across ages. Drawn from each donor were approximately 9.5 milliliters of peripheral blood.

The chain uses TRBV4-1 and TRBJ2-1; D may match TRBD1 or TRBD2 (5 bases each). The sample taken for sequencing was blood. This clonotype was obtained from a man between 35 and 55 years old in good health. CDR3 loop: CASSQVFGGVYNEQFF. In DNA form, the CDR3 reads TGCGCCAGCAGCCAAGTGTTTGGGGGAGTGTACAATGAGCAGTTCTTC.